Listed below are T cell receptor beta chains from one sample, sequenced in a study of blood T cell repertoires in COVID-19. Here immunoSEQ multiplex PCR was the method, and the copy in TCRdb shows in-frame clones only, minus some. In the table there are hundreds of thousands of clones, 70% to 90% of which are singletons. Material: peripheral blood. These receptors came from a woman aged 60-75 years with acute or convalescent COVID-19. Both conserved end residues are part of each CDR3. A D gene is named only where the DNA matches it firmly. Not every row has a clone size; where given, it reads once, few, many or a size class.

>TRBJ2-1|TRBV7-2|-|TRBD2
CASSNGLGANEQFF
TGTGCCAGCAGCAACGGACTAGGGGCCAATGAGCAGTTCTTC
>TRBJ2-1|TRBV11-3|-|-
CASSLDTEDEQFF
TGTGCCAGCAGCTTAGACACGGAGGATGAGCAGTTCTTC
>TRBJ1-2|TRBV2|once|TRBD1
CASRGQLGNGYTF
TGTGCCAGCAGGGGACAGCTGGGGAATGGCTACACCTTC
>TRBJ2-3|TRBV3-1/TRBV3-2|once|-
CASSQDYFGGTDTQYF
TGTGCCAGCAGCCAAGATTATTTCGGGGGCACAGATACGCAGTATTTT
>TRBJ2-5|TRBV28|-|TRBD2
CASSPSSGRAVRETQYF
TGTGCCAGCAGTCCTTCTAGCGGGAGGGCCGTTCGAGAGACCCAGTACTTC
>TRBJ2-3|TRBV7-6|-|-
CASSLAVRADTQYF
TGTGCCAGCAGCTTAGCGGTGAGGGCAGATACGCAGTATTTT
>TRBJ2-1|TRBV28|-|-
CASRRGQSSYNEQFF
TGTGCCAGCAGACGAGGACAGAGCTCCTACAATGAGCAGTTCTTC
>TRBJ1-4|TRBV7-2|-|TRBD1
CASSTRDSEKLFF
TGTGCCAGCAGCACTAGGGACAGCGAAAAACTGTTTTTT
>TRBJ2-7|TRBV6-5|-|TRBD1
CASSYSIDRGNYEQYF
TGTGCCAGCAGTTACTCAATTGACAGGGGAAACTACGAGCAGTACTTC
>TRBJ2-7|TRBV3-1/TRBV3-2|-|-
CASSQERVTYEQYF
TGTGCCAGCAGCCAGGAGCGCGTTACCTACGAGCAGTACTTC
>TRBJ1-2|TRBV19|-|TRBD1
CASSSLDRSYGYTF
TGTGCCAGTAGTTCCTTGGACAGGTCCTATGGCTACACCTTC
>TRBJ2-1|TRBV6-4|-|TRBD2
CASSDFLAGAGEQFF
TGTGCCAGCAGTGACTTTCTAGCGGGAGCTGGTGAGCAGTTCTTC
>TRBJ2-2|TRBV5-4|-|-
CASSLVRGNHGELFF
TGTGCCAGCAGCTTGGTTAGGGGTAATCACGGGGAGCTGTTTTTT
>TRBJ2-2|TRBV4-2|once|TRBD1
CASSQDDLQGVGGELFF
TGTGCCAGCAGCCAAGACGACTTACAGGGGGTTGGCGGGGAGCTGTTTTTT
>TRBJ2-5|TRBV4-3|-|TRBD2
CASSPGLAIVQETQYF
TGCGCCAGCAGCCCCGGACTAGCGATAGTACAAGAGACCCAGTACTTC
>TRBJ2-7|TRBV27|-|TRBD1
CASSPTGGASYEQYF
TGTGCCAGCAGTCCCACAGGGGGCGCATCCTACGAGCAGTACTTC
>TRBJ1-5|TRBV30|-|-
CAWSTAGLNQPQHF
TGTGCCTGGAGTACTGCGGGACTCAATCAGCCCCAGCATTTT
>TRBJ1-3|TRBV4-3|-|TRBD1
CASSQDPGQAGAGNTIYF
TGCGCCAGCAGCCAAGATCCCGGACAGGCTGGGGCCGGAAACACCATATATTTT
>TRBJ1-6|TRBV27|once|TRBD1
CASSLYRRGAPLHF
TGTGCCAGCAGTTTATATCGCAGGGGGGCACCCCTCCACTTT
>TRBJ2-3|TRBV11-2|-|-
CASSLESGLSTDTQYF
TGTGCCAGCAGCTTAGAATCAGGATTGAGCACAGATACGCAGTATTTT
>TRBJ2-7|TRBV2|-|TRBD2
CASSEGLAGVGEQYF
TGTGCCAGCAGTGAAGGGCTAGCGGGAGTTGGCGAGCAGTACTTC
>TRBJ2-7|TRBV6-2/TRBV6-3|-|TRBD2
CASSYSSGGAYEQYF
TGTGCCAGCAGTTACTCTAGCGGGGGGGCCTACGAGCAGTACTTC